These 24 T cell receptor beta chains originate from one sample sequenced in a study of CD8+ T cells in alopecia areata. Investigators isolated RNA and reverse transcribed it into cDNA to act as the sequencing template. The table came from immunoSEQ multiplex PCR; TCRdb's copy has only in-frame clones and leaves some out. Of 120,000 or so clones listed, 58% were seen once; the top ten hold under 5%. The specimen was CD4+ T cells sorted from blood, collected at week 0. Receptors were obtained from a human donor with alopecia areata.

The sample holds one count of this clone. The rearrangement uses TRBV14 and TRBJ2-2, with 7 bases fitting TRBD2. This CDR3 contains 13 residues. V lost 2 bases and J lost 6; bases outside the gene matches: 0. Germline V gene sequence: CDR1 SGHDN, CDR2 FVKESK. CDR3 amino acids: CASSQTSAGELFF. CDR3 DNA: TGTGCCAGCAGCCAAACTAGCGCCGGGGAGCTGTTTTTT.

The chain has TRBV5-4 and TRBJ2-2, with TRBD2 matching 10 bases. CDR3 length equals 16 residues. Germline assignment: CDR1 SGHNT and CDR2 YYREEE (reference sequence). V gave up 3 bases and J gave up 5 bases; unmatched junction bases: 7. The CDR3 nucleotides are TGTGCCAGCAGCTGGGCACTAGCGGGAACAACCGGGGAGCTGTTTTTT. The encoded protein is CASSWALAGTTGELFF.

The chain joins TRBV11-2 to TRBJ2-5; D may be TRBD2 (6 bases). V lost 1 base and J lost 4, with 13 bases in between. The CDR3 sequence is 15 residues long. Germline V CDR1 and CDR2: SGHAT, FQNNGV. DNA of the CDR3: TGTGCCAGCAGCTTAGGGGAAGGAGGGGTAGAGACCCAGTACTTC. Its translation is CASSLGEGGVETQYF.

This clone has only a few counts. The chain employs TRBV7-9 and TRBJ2-2; 7 nucleotides agree with TRBD2. The junction had 1 base not matched to a gene; V was cut back by 0 bases and J by 0 bases. This CDR3 is 16 amino acids long. CDR1 is SEHNR, CDR2 FQNEAQ, per germline (reference sequence). The CDR3 DNA follows: TGTGCCAGCAGCTTAGCGGCGGGAGCGAACACCGGGGAGCTGTTTTTT. Encoded protein: CASSLAAGANTGELFF.

This clone was found a few times. V and J are TRBV7-2 and TRBJ2-5; 10 positions match TRBD2. The trim removed 4 bases at V and 5 bases at J, leaving 1 base unmatched. CDR1 is SGHTA, CDR2 FQGNSA, per germline. CDR3 size: 13 residues. In nucleotides, the CDR3 is TGTGCCAGCAGCTCGGGACTAGCGGAGACCCAGTACTTC. Translated, it gives CASSSGLAETQYF.

CDR3 amino acids: CASSPALLNTEAFF. For the CDR3, the DNA is TGCGCCAGCAGCCCTGCGCTCCTGAACACTGAAGCTTTCTTT. The chain combines TRBV4-3 with TRBJ1-1, with D unclear. CDR1 and CDR2 (germline): LGHNA, YSLEER. Trimming pared 4 bases from V and 0 bases from J, leaving 9 bases between. The CDR3 consists of 14 residues.

This clone was detected a few times. The gene calls are TRBV27 and TRBJ1-2; D gene unclear. The CDR3 is 13 residues long. V dropped 5 bases and J dropped 4 bases, with 11 bases sitting between them. Germline V gene sequence: CDR1 MNHEY, CDR2 SMNVEV (reference sequence). The CDR3 DNA is TGTGCCAGCAGTCCTCACGGAGGCTATGGCTACACCTTC. Its protein product is CASSPHGGYGYTF.

V gene TRBV5-1 combines with J gene TRBJ2-1, with 10 nucleotides matching TRBD1. Losses at the gene ends were 0 bases for V and 8 bases for J; bases not matched to a gene: 2. This CDR3 contains 14 residues. Looked up from germline, CDR1 is SGHRS and CDR2 is YFSETQ. The CDR3, as DNA: TGCGCCAGCAGCTTGGTAGGGACAGGGGATGAGCAGTTCTTC. It translates to CASSLVGTGDEQFF.

Comments on this clone: The junction differs from germline at one of its ends, possibly a read error. This chain joins TRBV5-4 and TRBJ2-4; 10 positions match TRBD2. Germline values: CDR1 SGHNT, CDR2 YYREEE (reference sequence). There are 17 residues in the CDR3. The CDR3 sequence: CASSLSLAGVRPDIQCF. In DNA, the CDR3 is TGTGCCAGCAGCTTATCCCTAGCGGGGGTTCGTCCGGACATTCAGTGCTTC.

The chain combines TRBV5-1 with TRBJ2-7; D is ambiguous. Trimming pared 0 bases from V and 3 bases from J, leaving 7 bases between. The CDR3 is made up of 13 amino acids. CDR1 is SGHRS, CDR2 YFSETQ, per germline. The CDR3 nucleotides read TGCGCCAGCAGCTTGGTGGCAGACTACGAGCAGTACTTC. Protein product: CASSLVADYEQYF.

The J gene is TRBJ2-7, the V gene TRBV7-2, with 11 bases fitting TRBD2. V was pared by 2 bases and J by 3 bases, with 0 bases of the junction left unmatched. Germline V gives CDR1 SGHTA, CDR2 FQGNSA. The CDR3 length is 14 residues. CDR3: CASSLTSGSYEQYF. In DNA, the CDR3 is TGTGCCAGCAGCTTAACTAGCGGGAGCTACGAGCAGTACTTC. The entire variable domain, with the rest obtained from reference TRBV7-2 and TRBJ2-7, is as follows: GAGVSQSPSNKVTEKGKDVELRCDPISGHTALYWYRQSLGQGLEFLIYFQGNSAPDKSGLPSDRFSAERTGGSVSTLTIQRTQQEDSAVYLCASSLTSGSYEQYFGPGTRLTVT.

This clone was found a few times. CDR3 amino acids: CASSPGLAGAYEQYF. The CDR3 DNA reads as TGTGCCAGTAGTCCTGGACTAGCGGGAGCCTACGAGCAGTACTTC. This chain links TRBV19 with TRBJ2-7; TRBD2 matches at 13 bases. The germline V gene has CDR1 LNHDA and CDR2 SQIVND (reference sequence). J gave up 2 bases and V 5 bases, and 3 bases lay outside the gene matches. CDR3 length equals 15 residues. Drawing the rest from reference TRBV19 and TRBJ2-7, the complete variable domain is DGGITQSPKYLFRKEGQNVTLSCEQNLNHDAMYWYRQDPGQGLRLIYYSQIVNDFQKGDIAEGYSVSREKKESFPLTVTSAQKNPTAFYLCASSPGLAGAYEQYFGPGTRLTVT.

This clone showed up just a few times. The V and J genes are TRBV4-3 and TRBJ2-7; unclear D gene. The CDR3 length is 14 residues. V shed 0 bases and J shed 6 bases, with 12 bases lying between them. Germline V lookup: CDR1 LGHNA, CDR2 YSLEER. Here the CDR3 reads CASSQDRAGREQYF. CDR3 DNA sequence: TGCGCCAGCAGCCAAGATCGGGCAGGTCGCGAGCAGTACTTC.

The chain recombines TRBV5-6 with TRBJ2-1, with D unresolved. V lost 4 bases and J lost 4, with 3 bases in between. The CDR3 length is 11 residues. CDR1 SGHDT and CDR2 YYEEEE come from the germline V gene. The CDR3 is CASSTYNEQFF. DNA of the CDR3: TGTGCCAGCAGCACGTACAATGAGCAGTTCTTC.

The chain uses TRBV10-3 and TRBJ2-2, with a tentative D call TRBD2 (5 bases). The germline CDR1 and CDR2 sequences are ENHRY and SYGVKD. With 8 bases removed from V and 3 bases from J, the gap between germline ends came to 13 bases. CDR3 size: 14 residues. The CDR3 bases are TGTGCCATCGCAGGCGTCGGGGACACCGGGGAGCTGTTTTTT. It codes for CAIAGVGDTGELFF.

The genes are TRBV5-1 and TRBJ2-5; a possible D gene is TRBD2 (7 bases). Germline assignment: CDR1 SGHRS and CDR2 YFSETQ. With 6 bases removed from V and 3 bases from J, the gap between germline ends came to 15 bases. The CDR3 is 14 residues long. The CDR3 coding sequence is TGCGCCAGCACTACTGGCGGGGGCGAAGAGACCCAGTACTTC. Amino acids: CASTTGGGEETQYF.

This chain connects TRBV2 to TRBJ1-2; TRBD1 matches at 7 bases. V lost 5 bases and J lost 5; bases outside the gene matches: 5. The CDR3 totals 13 residues. The germline CDR1 and CDR2 sequences are SNHLY and FYNNEI. The CDR3 DNA follows: TGTGCCAGCAGTATGACAGGGCAATATGGCTACACCTTC. This codes for CASSMTGQYGYTF.

The V and J genes are TRBV11-2 and TRBJ1-2; 10 bases line up with TRBD1. From germline, CDR1 is SGHAT and CDR2 FQNNGV. J gave up 4 bases and V 5 bases, and 4 bases lay outside the gene matches. The CDR3 runs 14 residues. CDR3 bases: TGTGCCAGCAGCCCGGACAGGGGGATCTATGGCTACACCTTC. Encoded protein: CASSPDRGIYGYTF.

This clone was counted a few times. The CDR3, as DNA: TGTGCCAGTAGTCGCGGGACAGGGGGCATAAATGAGCAGTTCTTC. Its protein product is CASSRGTGGINEQFF. The chain has TRBV19 and TRBJ2-1; 12 bases map to TRBD1. This CDR3 is built from 15 residues. Unmatched junction bases numbered 6, after V lost 5 bases and J lost 7 bases. Germline V gene sequence: CDR1 LNHDA, CDR2 SQIVND (reference sequence). The full variable domain, with the rest looked up from reference TRBV19 and TRBJ2-1, is DGGITQSPKYLFRKEGQNVTLSCEQNLNHDAMYWYRQDPGQGLRLIYYSQIVNDFQKGDIAEGYSVSREKKESFPLTVTSAQKNPTAFYLCASSRGTGGINEQFFGPGTRLTVL.

The V gene is TRBV4-2, the J gene TRBJ1-4, with TRBD1 as a possible D gene (5 bases). The CDR3 has 17 amino acids. Trimming took 4 bases from V and 0 from J, leaving 15 bases between them. Germline V lookup: CDR1 LGHNA, CDR2 YNFKEQ. The CDR3 DNA is TGTGCCAGCAGCCCTAGGGGAATCCCCGCAACTAATGAAAAACTGTTTTTT. Residues: CASSPRGIPATNEKLFF.

The rearrangement uses TRBV7-3 and TRBJ2-3; D is unclear. V was pared by 5 bases and J by 2 bases, with 11 bases between. The CDR3 loop spans 14 amino acids. The germline V gene has CDR1 SGHTA and CDR2 FQGTGA. CDR3 region: CASSPTTYTDTQYF. CDR3 coding DNA: TGTGCCAGCAGCCCGACGACGTACACAGATACGCAGTATTTT.

The chain links TRBV6-6 to TRBJ2-7, with D perhaps TRBD1 (5 bases). Looked up from germline, CDR1 is MNHNY and CDR2 is SVGAGI (reference sequence). Trimming stripped 6 bases from V and 4 bases from J, with 19 bases between. The CDR3 runs to 15 residues. The CDR3 is CASSKLGATVYEQYF. The CDR3 DNA is TGTGCCAGCAGCAAACTTGGGGCGACAGTTTACGAGCAGTACTTC.

This clone was seen a handful of times. The CDR3 DNA sequence: TGTGCCAGCAGTCGGGACAGGGGGCGCCCCCTCCACTTT. This gives the protein CASSRDRGRPLHF. The chain links TRBV6-5 to TRBJ1-6; TRBD1 matches 12 bases. The germline V gene encodes CDR1 MNHEY and CDR2 SVGAGI. The CDR3 loop spans 13 amino acids. The ends lost 5 bases at V and 13 bases at J; junction bases unmatched: 3.

This clone was observed a handful of times. The chain combines TRBV6-6 with TRBJ2-3, with D uncertain. The V end lost 2 bases, the J end lost 0 bases, and 9 bases lay between the germline ends. The CDR3 spans 15 residues. The germline V gene has CDR1 MNHNY and CDR2 SVGAGI (reference sequence). CDR3: CASSYIAPSTDTQYF. DNA for the CDR3: TGTGCCAGCAGTTACATAGCCCCTAGCACAGATACGCAGTATTTT.